This TCR beta chain was sequenced in a study of cytomegalovirus exposure and HLA in healthy donors. Study outcomes and limitations: CMV serostatus was the sole immune exposure information available. At a 0.05 false discovery rate, a later analysis found about 17,000 TCR beta sequences to be associated with HLA alleles.

About this clone: The antigen is unknown.

Looked up from germline, CDR1 is GTSNPN and CDR2 is SVGIG (reference sequence). The V and J ends lost 1 base and 5 bases respectively, with 6 bases between them. The CDR3 is made up of 12 amino acids. The study ran its PCR with 60 Vbeta and 13 Jbeta primers. The table came from immunoSEQ multiplex PCR; TCRdb's copy has only in-frame clones and leaves some out. Found here are 150,000 to 250,000 clones; the top ten clones hold 0.7% to 0.8%. The rearrangement links TRBV30 to TRBJ1-5; D call uncertain. The sequence came from a boy aged 5-17 years in good health and CMV-seronegative. The sample comprised PBMCs. The CDR3 sequence is CAWSELYQPQHF. CDR3 bases: TGTGCCTGGAGTGAACTATATCAGCCCCAGCATTTT.